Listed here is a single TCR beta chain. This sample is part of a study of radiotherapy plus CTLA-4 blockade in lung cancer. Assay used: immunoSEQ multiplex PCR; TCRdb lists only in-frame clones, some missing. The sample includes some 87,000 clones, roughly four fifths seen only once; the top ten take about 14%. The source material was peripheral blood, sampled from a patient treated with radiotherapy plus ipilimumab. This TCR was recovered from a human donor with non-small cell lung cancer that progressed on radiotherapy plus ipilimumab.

CDR3 loop: CAIMGQGATSGNTIYF. The CDR3 DNA reads TGTGCCATCATGGGACAGGGTGCCACCTCTGGAAACACCATATATTTT. This chain connects TRBV10-3 to TRBJ1-3; 9 bases fit TRBD1. The length of the CDR3 is 16 residues. CDR1 and CDR2 (germline): ENHRY, SYGVKD. Trimming removed 7 bases from V and 0 bases from J; junction bases left unmatched: 7.